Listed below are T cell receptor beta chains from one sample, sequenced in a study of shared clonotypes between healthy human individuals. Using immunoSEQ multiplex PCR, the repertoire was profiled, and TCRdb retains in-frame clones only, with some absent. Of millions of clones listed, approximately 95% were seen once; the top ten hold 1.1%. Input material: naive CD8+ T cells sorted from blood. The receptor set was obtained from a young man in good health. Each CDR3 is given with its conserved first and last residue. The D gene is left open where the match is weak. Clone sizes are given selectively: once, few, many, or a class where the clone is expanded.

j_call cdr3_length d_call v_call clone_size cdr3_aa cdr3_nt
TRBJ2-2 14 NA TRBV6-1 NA CASSALVIAGELFF TGTGCCAGCAGTGCACTAGTGATAGCGGGGGAGCTGTTTTTT
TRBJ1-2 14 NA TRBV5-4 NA CASSPWGGSQGYTF TGTGCCAGCAGCCCCTGGGGTGGGAGCCAGGGCTACACCTTC
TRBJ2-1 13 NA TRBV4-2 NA CASSPPRPGEQFF TGTGCCAGCAGCCCACCCCGTCCGGGGGAGCAGTTCTTC
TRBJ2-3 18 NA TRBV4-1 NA CASSQVPDRILSTDTQYF TGCGCCAGCAGCCAAGTCCCCGACAGAATACTAAGCACAGATACGCAGTATTTT
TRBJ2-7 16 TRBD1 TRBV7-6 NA CASSPRQGLDSYEQYF TGTGCCAGCAGCCCCAGACAGGGGTTGGACTCCTACGAGCAGTACTTC
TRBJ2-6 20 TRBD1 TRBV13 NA CASSLVVGDSSYSGANVLTF TGTGCCAGCAGCTTAGTTGTAGGGGACAGCTCATACTCTGGGGCCAACGTCCTGACTTTC
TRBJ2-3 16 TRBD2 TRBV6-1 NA CASSEGWTSGTDTQYF TGTGCCAGCAGTGAAGGCTGGACTAGCGGGACAGATACGCAGTATTTT
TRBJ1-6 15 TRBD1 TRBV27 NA CASSTGGSYNSPLHF TGTGCCAGCAGCACAGGGGGCTCCTATAATTCACCCCTCCACTTT
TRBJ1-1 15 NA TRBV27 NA CASSLSGRAATEAFF TGTGCCAGCAGTTTATCGGGCAGGGCGGCCACTGAAGCTTTCTTT
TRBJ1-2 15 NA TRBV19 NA CASSARPLEINGYTF TGTGCCAGTAGTGCCCGGCCGCTAGAGATTAATGGCTACACCTTC
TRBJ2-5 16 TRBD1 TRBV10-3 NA CAISEPSETGEETQYF TGTGCCATCAGTGAGCCCTCAGAGACAGGGGAAGAGACCCAGTACTTC
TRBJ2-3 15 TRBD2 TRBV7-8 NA CASSSGLAGADTQYF TGTGCCAGCAGCTCGGGACTAGCGGGAGCAGATACGCAGTATTTT
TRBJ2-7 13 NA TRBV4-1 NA CASSQVMLYEQYF TGCGCCAGCAGCCAAGTTATGCTCTACGAGCAGTACTTC
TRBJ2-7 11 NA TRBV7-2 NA CASSLAVEQYF TGTGCCAGCAGCTTAGCAGTCGAGCAGTACTTC
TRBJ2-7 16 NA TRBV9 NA CASSATTGIHSYEQYF TGTGCCAGCAGCGCAACAACAGGGATTCACTCCTACGAGCAGTACTTC
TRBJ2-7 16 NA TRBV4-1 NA CASSQYGTAASYEQYF TGCGCCAGCAGCCAATACGGGACGGCCGCCTCCTACGAGCAGTACTTC
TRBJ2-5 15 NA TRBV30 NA CAWSTRRAGGETQYF TGTGCCTGGAGTACCAGACGGGCCGGGGGAGAGACCCAGTACTTC
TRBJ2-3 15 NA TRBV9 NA CASSVEASRGDTQYF TGTGCCAGCAGCGTAGAGGCCTCTCGGGGGGATACGCAGTATTTT
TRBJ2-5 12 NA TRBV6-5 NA CANPGQQETQYF TGTGCCAACCCGGGACAACAAGAGACCCAGTACTTC
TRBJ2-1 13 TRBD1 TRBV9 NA CASSVEQGTEQFF TGTGCCAGCAGCGTAGAACAGGGGACTGAGCAGTTCTTC
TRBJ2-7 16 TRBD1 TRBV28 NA CASSSPEGQGSYEQYF TGTGCCAGCAGTTCACCTGAGGGACAGGGCTCCTACGAGCAGTACTTC
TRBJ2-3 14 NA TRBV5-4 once CASSFEYSTDTQYF TGTGCCAGCAGCTTCGAGTACAGCACAGATACGCAGTATTTT
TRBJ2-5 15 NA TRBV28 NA CASSLEGRTQETQYF TGTGCCAGCAGTTTAGAGGGACGGACTCAAGAGACCCAGTACTTC
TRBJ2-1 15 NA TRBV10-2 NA CASSAPGSTYNEQFF TGCGCCAGCAGTGCCCCCGGGAGTACCTACAATGAGCAGTTCTTC
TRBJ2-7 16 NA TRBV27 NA CASSLTPDLAGYEQYF TGTGCCAGCAGTTTAACCCCGGACTTAGCCGGCTACGAGCAGTACTTC
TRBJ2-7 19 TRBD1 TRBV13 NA CASLPMGGDRGQSSYEQYF TGTGCCAGCTTACCAATGGGTGGGGACAGGGGCCAGAGCTCCTACGAGCAGTACTTC
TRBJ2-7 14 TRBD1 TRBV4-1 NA CASSPDRGTYEQYF TGCGCCAGCAGCCCCGACAGGGGAACCTACGAGCAGTACTTC
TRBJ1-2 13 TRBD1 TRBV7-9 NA CASSLEQGYGYTF TGTGCCAGCAGCTTAGAACAGGGGTATGGCTACACCTTC
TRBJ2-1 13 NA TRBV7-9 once CASSLGLENEQFF TGTGCCAGCAGCTTAGGTCTCGAGAATGAGCAGTTCTTC
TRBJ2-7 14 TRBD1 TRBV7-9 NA CASSLVGQGYEQYF TGTGCCAGCAGCTTAGTGGGACAGGGTTACGAGCAGTACTTC
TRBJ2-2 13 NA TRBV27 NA CASSVGIYGELFF TGTGCCAGCAGTGTCGGGATCTACGGGGAGCTGTTTTTT
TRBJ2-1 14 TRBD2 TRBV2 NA CASRSSGGYNEQFF TGTGCCAGCAGATCTAGCGGGGGATACAATGAGCAGTTCTTC
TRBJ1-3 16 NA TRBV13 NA CASSFYAGAGGGTIYF TGTGCCAGCAGCTTTTACGCCGGTGCTGGGGGGGGAACCATATATTTT
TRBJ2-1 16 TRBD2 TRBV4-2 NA CASSRLAGVPYNEQFF TGTGCCAGCAGCCGTCTCGCGGGAGTCCCCTACAATGAGCAGTTCTTC
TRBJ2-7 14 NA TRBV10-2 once CASSAPASSYEQYF TGCGCCAGCAGTGCCCCTGCAAGCTCCTACGAGCAGTACTTC
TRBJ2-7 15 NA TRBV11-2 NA CASSVRVSGTGEQYF TGTGCCAGCAGCGTACGAGTGTCGGGGACGGGGGAGCAGTACTTC
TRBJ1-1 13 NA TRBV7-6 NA CASSTRTNTEAFF TGTGCCAGCAGCACCCGGACGAACACTGAAGCTTTCTTT
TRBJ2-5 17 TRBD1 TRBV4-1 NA CASSQQYGTGDQETQYF TGCGCCAGCAGCCAACAATATGGGACAGGCGATCAAGAGACCCAGTACTTC
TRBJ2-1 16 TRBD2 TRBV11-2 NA CASSLTGLVRYNEQFF TGTGCCAGCAGCTTAACCGGACTAGTCAGGTACAATGAGCAGTTCTTC
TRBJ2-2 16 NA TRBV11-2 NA CASSLDWQGGTGELFF TGTGCCAGCAGCTTAGATTGGCAGGGAGGAACCGGGGAGCTGTTTTTT